This T cell receptor (beta chain) was observed in a study of post-analysis software for immune sequencing data. Study-wide findings and caveats: Patients used about 5 TRBV segments, including TRBV5-6, TRBV5-1 and TRBV20-1, more often than controls.

CDR1 is MNHEY and CDR2 is SVGEGT in the germline V gene. The CDR3 runs to 18 residues. Trimming removed 1 base from V and 6 bases from J; junction bases left unmatched: 12. Libraries were made from TCR beta cDNA, and they carried unique molecular identifiers. TCRdb independently ran MiXCR on the PCR reads; one entry per CDR3 protein. The sample gives some 700,000 distinct CDR3 sequences, around 60% of which show up once; around 11% is in the top ten. In regard to this clonotype: Its antigen is not identified.

The sequencing sample was made of blood. The TCR was taken from a girl aged 2 to 9 with multiple sclerosis. The chain links TRBV6-2 or TRBV6-3 to TRBJ2-3, with 11 bases matching TRBD2. The CDR3 here is CASSYYMKGLADLDTQYF. Written as DNA, the CDR3 is TGTGCCAGCAGTTACTATATGAAGGGACTAGCGGATCTCGATACGCAGTATTTT.